Listed here are 21 T cell receptor beta chains from one sample, sequenced in a study of blood T cell repertoires in COVID-19. TCRdb's table, derived via immunoSEQ multiplex PCR, lists solely in-frame clones and lacks some. The table has tens of thousands of clones, approximately 85% seen once. Sequences were obtained from peripheral blood. The receptors stem from a man aged 80 or over with acute or convalescent COVID-19.

The chain combines TRBV29-1 with TRBJ2-5; D call uncertain. CDR1 and CDR2 from the germline V gene are SQVTM and ANQGSEA. The V end lost 7 bases, the J end lost 5 bases, and 14 bases lay between the germline ends. The CDR3 runs to 12 residues. Here the CDR3 reads CSARWSSETQYF. The CDR3 DNA reads TGCAGCGCCAGGTGGTCTTCGGAGACCCAGTACTTC.

The chain combines TRBV7-2 with TRBJ2-2, with D perhaps matching TRBD2 (5 bases). The CDR3 extends over 15 amino acids. The V end was cut by 1 base, the J end by 5 bases, with 11 bases between. Germline loops: CDR1 SGHTA, CDR2 FQGNSA. The CDR3 nucleotides are TGTGCCAGCAGCTTAGACGCTAGCTCGACCGGGGAGCTGTTTTTT. Protein: CASSLDASSTGELFF.

This clone was seen more than once but under ten times. The chain employs TRBV3-1 (or the pseudogene TRBV3-2) and TRBJ2-1; possible D gene TRBD1, 5 bases. Per germline, CDR1 LGHDT and CDR2 YNNKEL (reference sequence). This CDR3 comprises 18 residues. V lost 0 bases and J lost 5, with 20 bases in between. The CDR3 region is CASSQEGVTPQIHNEQFF. The DNA for the CDR3 is TGTGCCAGCAGCCAAGAAGGGGTGACACCACAAATTCACAATGAGCAGTTCTTC.

The chain is built from TRBV5-4 and TRBJ2-1, with 11 bases fitting TRBD2. Unmatched junction bases numbered 19, after V lost 4 bases and J lost 4 bases. This CDR3 is 20 amino acids long. Germline CDR1 and CDR2: SGHNT and YYREEE (reference sequence). In DNA, the CDR3 is TGTGCCAGCAGCAGCCGGGGGGCTGTTAGCGGGAGGGCCCCATACAATGAGCAGTTCTTC. Translated: CASSSRGAVSGRAPYNEQFF.

The chain has TRBV19 and TRBJ2-6, with a possible D match to TRBD1 (5 bases). Looked up from germline, CDR1 is LNHDA and CDR2 is SQIVND (reference sequence). The CDR3 totals 18 residues. Trimming removed 3 bases at V and 0 bases at J, with 15 bases between. The DNA for the CDR3 is TGTGCCAGTAGTATCATCCAGGGTAGGGGCTCTGGGGCCAACGTCCTGACTTTC. It yields the protein CASSIIQGRGSGANVLTF.

This clone came up a few times. The sample carries other DNA sequences with the same CDR3. The chain has TRBV28 and TRBJ1-5; 8 nucleotides line up with TRBD1. The length of the CDR3 is 15 residues. Germline loops: CDR1 MDHEN, CDR2 SYDVKM. V was pared by 6 bases and J by 6 bases, with 10 bases of the junction left unmatched. CDR3: CASSLQGVGGQPQHF. The CDR3 nucleotides are TGTGCCAGCAGCCTACAGGGGGTGGGGGGTCAGCCCCAGCATTTT.

The chain joins TRBV7-9 to TRBJ1-2; TRBD1 aligns across 11 bases. Trimming took 4 bases from V and 5 from J; bases not matched to a gene: 6. CDR1 is SEHNR and CDR2 is FQNEAQ in the germline V gene (reference sequence). The length of the CDR3 is 15 residues. This chain's CDR3 is CASSSGQGALYGYTF. In nucleotides, the CDR3 is TGTGCCAGCAGCTCTGGACAGGGGGCGCTTTATGGCTACACCTTC.

This clone was recorded once. The chain couples TRBV6-2 or TRBV6-3 to TRBJ1-2; a weak D match, TRBD1 (6 bases). Germline V gene data show CDR1 as MNHEY and CDR2 as SVGEGT. Trimming cost V 6 bases and J 5 bases, with 10 bases left between them. CDR3 length: 12 amino acids. The CDR3 nucleotides read TGTGCCAGCAGCCCGGACAGATATGGCTACACCTTC. Its translation is CASSPDRYGYTF.

The V call is TRBV24-1, the J call TRBJ1-1; D unclear. This CDR3 region has 13 residues. CDR1 KGHDR and CDR2 SFDVKD come from the germline V gene. V lost 3 bases and J 5 bases, leaving 9 bases between the germline ends. The CDR3 here is CATSDSLRTEAFF. CDR3 DNA sequence: TGTGCCACCAGTGATAGTTTGAGAACTGAAGCTTTCTTT.

The chain carries TRBV28 and TRBJ2-6, with 9 bases fitting TRBD2. The junction had 4 bases not matched to a gene; V was cut back by 0 bases and J by 1 base. Looked up from germline, CDR1 is MDHEN and CDR2 is SYDVKM. The CDR3 covers 18 residues. CDR3 sequence: CASSLWVAGESGANVLTF. Written as DNA, the CDR3 is TGTGCCAGCAGTTTATGGGTAGCGGGAGAATCTGGGGCCAACGTCCTGACTTTC.

CDR3 protein: CASSYRQDQVNEQYF. For the CDR3, the DNA is TGTGCCAGCAGTTACCGTCAAGATCAGGTAAACGAGCAGTACTTC. V usage is TRBV6-2 or TRBV6-3 and J usage is TRBJ2-7; no clear D. CDR3 size: 15 residues. Trimming removed 2 bases from V and 5 bases from J, with 16 bases in between. Germline CDR1 is MNHEY and CDR2 is SVGEGT.

This chain uses TRBV4-3 with TRBJ2-7; 7 positions agree with TRBD1. The CDR3 has 15 residues. J gave up 4 bases and V 4 bases, and 10 bases lay outside the gene matches. Looked up from germline, CDR1 is LGHNA and CDR2 is YSLEER. The CDR3 sequence is CASSLRKGASYEQYF. In DNA, the CDR3 is TGCGCCAGCAGCCTTAGGAAGGGGGCGAGTTACGAGCAGTACTTC.

V usage is TRBV21-1 and J usage is TRBJ2-1; the table's D call, TRBD2, has no DNA check behind it. TRBV21-1 is classified as a pseudogene. CDR3 size: 15 residues. The CDR3 DNA follows: TGTGCCAGCAGCAAAGGTAGCGGGGGGAGACTTGAGCAGTTCTTC. It is translated as CASSKGSGGRLEQFF.

The rearrangement uses TRBV3-1 (or the pseudogene TRBV3-2) and TRBJ2-2, with D unresolved. The V and J ends lost 6 bases and 6 bases respectively, with 8 bases between them. The CDR3 is 12 residues long. Germline CDR1 reads LGHDT; CDR2 reads YNNKEL (reference sequence). The DNA for the CDR3 is TGTGCCAGCAGTTACGGGTCCGGGGAGCTGTTTTTT. Translation: CASSYGSGELFF.

This rearrangement joins TRBV28 to TRBJ1-2; the D is unclear. The CDR3 has 15 amino acids. Per germline, CDR1 MDHEN and CDR2 SYDVKM. Trimming shortened V by 10 bases and J by 1 base, and 19 bases separated the two germline ends. The CDR3 reads CATTEKSKDNYGYTF. The DNA of the CDR3 is TGTGCCACCACCGAAAAGAGTAAAGATAACTATGGCTACACCTTC.

V gene TRBV7-2 combines with J gene TRBJ2-5, with a weak D call TRBD2 (6 bases). The V gene's germline CDR1 is SGHTA and CDR2 FQGNSA. The ends were cut back, 0 bases at V and 4 bases at J, with 18 bases in the middle. The CDR3 has 17 residues. The DNA of the CDR3 is TGTGCCAGCAGCTTAGCGCGAGGCGGAGGGAGAGGAGAGACCCAGTACTTC. It translates to CASSLARGGGRGETQYF.

This clone was seen more than once but under ten times. V is TRBV7-6 and J is TRBJ2-3; TRBD1 matches at 8 bases. Per germline, CDR1 SGHVS and CDR2 FNYEAQ. The CDR3 extends over 13 amino acids. V lost 6 bases, J lost 5 bases, and 4 bases stayed unmatched. The CDR3 region has the DNA TGTGCCAGCAGATTGACAGGGGTAGATACGCAGTATTTT. It translates to CASRLTGVDTQYF.

The rearrangement links TRBV9 to TRBJ2-7; 10 nucleotides agree with TRBD2. Germline CDR1 is SGDLS and CDR2 is YYNGEE. The CDR3 has 16 amino acids. The V segment lost 0 bases and the J segment 2 bases; nucleotides outside the gene matches: 5. CDR3 sequence (DNA): TGTGCCAGCAGCGTAGGAATAGCGGGAGGCCCCTACGAGCAGTACTTC. Encoded protein: CASSVGIAGGPYEQYF.

In DNA, the CDR3 is TGCGCCAGCAGCGCCGGCGGCGGACAGGGTAATGAAAAACTGTTTTTT. This gives the protein CASSAGGGQGNEKLFF. This sequence joins TRBV5-1 and TRBJ1-4, with 8 bases aligning to TRBD1. CDR1 and CDR2 from the germline V gene are SGHRS and YFSETQ. The CDR3 runs 16 residues. V trimming: 4 bases; J trimming: 4 bases; junction bases outside the gene matches: 9.

The genes are TRBV5-4 and TRBJ1-2, with 12 nucleotides matching TRBD1. Unmatched junction bases numbered 11, after V lost 4 bases and J lost 4 bases. This CDR3 contains 17 residues. Germline V gene data show CDR1 as SGHNT and CDR2 as YYREEE (reference sequence). CDR3: CASSRGTGGEGVYGYTF. The DNA of the CDR3 is TGTGCCAGCAGCAGAGGGACAGGGGGCGAAGGGGTCTATGGCTACACCTTC.

Judged by abundance, this clone is medium-sized. This chain uses TRBV7-2 with TRBJ2-3; D uncertain. The CDR3 is made up of 15 amino acids. The germline gives CDR1 SGHTA, CDR2 FQGNSA. Trimming stripped 1 base from V and 0 bases from J, with 8 bases between. DNA of the CDR3: TGTGCCAGCAGCTTAGACAGTCCAAGCACAGATACGCAGTATTTT. It specifies CASSLDSPSTDTQYF.